This T cell receptor beta chain was obtained from a study of blood T cell repertoires in COVID-19. As for the study in general: Samples of COVID-19 (acute and convalescent) were obtained from the United States, Italy and Spain. T cells, B-cell-depleted T cells, or PBMCs supplied cDNA or gDNA.

In the study's own analysis: Amplification with reference gene primers provided the estimates of nucleated cell counts. TCRdb's table, derived via immunoSEQ multiplex PCR, lists solely in-frame clones and lacks some. V, J and clone size were drawn from that table, and D and trimming were deduced from the DNA. This table holds around 140,000 clones, 84% found once. The CDR3 spans 10 residues. Trimming shortened V by 8 bases and J by 5 bases, and 6 bases separated the two germline ends. Germline V CDR1 and CDR2: SEHNR, FQNEAQ (reference sequence). Sequences were obtained from peripheral blood. The rearrangement joins TRBV7-9 to TRBJ1-2; D uncertain. This receptor was taken from a man aged 55 to 69 with active or convalescent COVID-19. This CDR3 is CASGEYGYTF. In DNA, the CDR3 is TGTGCCAGCGGAGAATATGGCTACACCTTC.